This T cell receptor (beta chain) was found in a study of T cell responses to AZD1222 COVID-19 vaccine. Study conclusions and caveats: Two AZD1222 doses significantly raised spike-specific TCR breadth and depth over controls. None of the repertoires were sampled until the peak T cell response had passed. A mostly white British donor set with more females was recruited, and clonal diversity was possibly underestimated. Nearly half of spike-specific TCRs reportedly go after variant regions that carry no mutations.

About this clone: Its antigen remains unidentified.

Clones were sequenced by immunoSEQ multiplex PCR, and TCRdb holds only the in-frame ones, with some missing. The table has some 80,000 clones, 86% seen once; the top ten hold 7%. V was clipped by 4 bases and J by 2 bases, with 3 bases between them. The CDR3 covers 11 residues. The germline V gene encodes CDR1 SGHDT and CDR2 YYEEEE. This specimen consisted of peripheral blood, obtained on day 0 of AZD1222 vaccination. The origin of this receptor is an adult in good health. The rearrangement joins TRBV5-6 to TRBJ1-1, with no clear D. For the CDR3, the DNA is TGTGCCAGCAGCCTTAACACTGAAGCTTTCTTT. It is translated as CASSLNTEAFF.